This TCR beta chain was identified during a study of blood T cells in healthy people across ages. Using a J-beta primer mix together with a sample-barcoded 5' primer, a second PCR was run for roughly 7 to 12 cycles. MiXCR was run by TCRdb on the 5' RACE reads, yielding one entry per CDR3 protein. The table includes some 760,000 distinct CDR3 sequences, 20% to 25% detected once. CDR3 length equals 15 residues. Germline V gene lookup returns CDR1 LGHNA and CDR2 YNFKEQ. The data were also submitted as part of a second study, on T cells of mothers and their children. This second study notes: The people who donated were a few healthy Caucasian mothers and their six children. Using around 1.4 ug per 15 ul, all extracted RNA underwent cDNA synthesis.

The origin of this receptor is a boy younger than 18 in good health. The sequencing input was blood. The rearrangement uses TRBV4-2 and TRBJ2-7; D tentatively reads TRBD1 or TRBD2 (5 bases each). The better agreement between TRBJ2-5 and the DNA end casts doubt on the J call. CDR3 in amino acids: CASSQGVGDQETQYF. In DNA form, the CDR3 reads TGTGCCAGCAGCCAAGGGGTGGGGGATCAGGAGACCCAGTACTTC.